This TCR beta chain was obtained from a study of blood T cell repertoires in COVID-19. The V segment lost 6 bases and the J segment 4 bases; nucleotides outside the gene matches: 6. The CDR3 extends over 15 amino acids. Germline V lookup: CDR1 MNHEY, CDR2 SMNVEV (reference sequence). One Seattle source followed patients from active infection through their disease course. TCRdb's copy holds only in-frame clones and misses some; the assay was immunoSEQ multiplex PCR. This sample carries hundreds of thousands of clones, around nine tenths of them seen once, and the ten largest clones take 9.5% to 13%. J is TRBJ1-6 and V is TRBV27; 7 bases map to TRBD1. The receptor comes from a woman in her sixties or seventies with COVID-19, enrolled during active disease. Sequenced sample: peripheral blood. The CDR3 reads CASSPGQWYNSPLHF. The DNA of the CDR3 is TGTGCCAGCAGCCCGGGACAGTGGTATAATTCACCCCTCCACTTT.